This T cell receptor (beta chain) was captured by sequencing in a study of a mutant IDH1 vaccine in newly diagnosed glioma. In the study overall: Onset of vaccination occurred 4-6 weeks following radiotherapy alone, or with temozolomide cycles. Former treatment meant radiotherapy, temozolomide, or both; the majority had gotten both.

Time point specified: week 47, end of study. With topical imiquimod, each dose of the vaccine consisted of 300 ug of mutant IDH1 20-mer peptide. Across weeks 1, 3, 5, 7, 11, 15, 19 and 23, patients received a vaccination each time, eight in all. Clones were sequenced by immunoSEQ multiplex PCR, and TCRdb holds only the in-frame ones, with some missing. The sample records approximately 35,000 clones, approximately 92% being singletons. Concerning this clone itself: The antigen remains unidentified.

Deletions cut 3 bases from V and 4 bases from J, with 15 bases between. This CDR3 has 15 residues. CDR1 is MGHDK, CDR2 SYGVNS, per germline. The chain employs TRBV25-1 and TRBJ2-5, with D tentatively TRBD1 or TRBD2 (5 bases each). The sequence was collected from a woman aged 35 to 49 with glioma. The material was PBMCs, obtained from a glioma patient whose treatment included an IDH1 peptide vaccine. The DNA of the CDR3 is TGTGCCAGCAGTGATCCCAGGGACGTGGGAGAGACCCAGTACTTC. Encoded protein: CASSDPRDVGETQYF.